These T cell receptor beta chains were read from a single sample in a study of cytomegalovirus exposure and HLA in healthy donors. Sequencing was performed with immunoSEQ multiplex PCR; in TCRdb, only in-frame clones are kept and a portion is missing. The sample includes about 140,000 clones, 55% to 80% of them seen just once. Sequenced: PBMCs. All receptors derive from a woman between 35 and 50 years old in good health and CMV-seronegative. Each CDR3 is given with its conserved first and last residue. The D gene is left open where the match is weak. Size values are once, few and many counts, or a class for expanded clones, and some rows have none.

D | size | length | J | V | DNA | CDR3
NA | NA | 14 | TRBJ1-2 | TRBV5-4 | TGTGCCAGCAAGCAGTTCACAACGGAGGATGGCTACACCTTC | CASKQFTTEDGYTF
NA | NA | 12 | TRBJ1-1 | TRBV6-6 | TGTGCCAGCAGGAGAATGAACACTGAAGCTTTCTTT | CASRRMNTEAFF
NA | NA | 13 | TRBJ1-5 | TRBV6-6 | TGTGCCAGCAGACGCGGAGAAGGTCAGCCCCAGCATTTT | CASRRGEGQPQHF
NA | NA | 13 | TRBJ1-5 | TRBV7-8 | TGTGCCAGCAGCTTGGGGAGGGACCAGCCCCAGCATTTT | CASSLGRDQPQHF
TRBD1 | NA | 14 | TRBJ1-1 | TRBV7-3 | TGTGCCAGCAGCTGGGACAGGGGAAGCACTGAAGCTTTCTTT | CASSWDRGSTEAFF
TRBD1 | NA | 14 | TRBJ1-2 | TRBV5-5 | TGTGCCAGCAGCGGTGGGACAGCTAACTATGGCTACACCTTC | CASSGGTANYGYTF
NA | NA | 15 | TRBJ2-5 | TRBV4-1 | TGCGCCAGCAGCCAGTACATCCAGGAGGAGGAGACCCAGTACTTC | CASSQYIQEEETQYF
NA | NA | 12 | TRBJ1-2 | TRBV9 | TGTGCCAGCAGCGTAGGCGGCTATGGCTACACCTTC | CASSVGGYGYTF
NA | NA | 14 | TRBJ2-1 | TRBV6-1 | TGTGCCAGCAGTGAAGTGAGCGGGTACAATGAGCAGTTCTTC | CASSEVSGYNEQFF
NA | NA | 12 | TRBJ2-5 | TRBV10-1 | TGCGCCAGCAGCAGCGGAGGGGAGACCCAGTACTTC | CASSSGGETQYF
TRBD1 | NA | 13 | TRBJ1-2 | TRBV14 | TGTGCCAGCAGCGCGGGACAGCTTTATGGCTACACCTTC | CASSAGQLYGYTF
NA | NA | 13 | TRBJ1-1 | TRBV27 | TGTGCCAGCAGGAGGGCCTGGAACACTGAAGCTTTCTTT | CASRRAWNTEAFF
NA | NA | 15 | TRBJ2-5 | TRBV4-1 | TGCGCCAGCAGCCAAGAGGGGCCGGGTCCAGAGACCCAGTACTTC | CASSQEGPGPETQYF
NA | once | 20 | TRBJ1-4 | TRBV2 | TGTGCCAGCAGTGAAAATGAGATTTCATGGACAACTGCAACTAATGAAAAACTGTTTTTT | CASSENEISWTTATNEKLFF
NA | NA | 15 | TRBJ2-3 | TRBV6-6 | TGTGCCAGCATTCTTGACTCTTCGAGCACAGATACGCAGTATTTT | CASILDSSSTDTQYF
NA | NA | 15 | TRBJ1-1 | TRBV28 | TGTGCCAGCAGTTTATGGATGGGCAGCTACACTGAAGCTTTCTTT | CASSLWMGSYTEAFF
TRBD2 | NA | 19 | TRBJ2-1 | TRBV7-8 | TGTGCCAGCAGCTCACGGACTAGCGGGGGGATATACTCCTACAATGAGCAGTTCTTC | CASSSRTSGGIYSYNEQFF
NA | few | 14 | TRBJ1-2 | TRBV5-1 | TGCGCCAGCAGCTCTGACAGCTGGAACTATGGCTACACCTTC | CASSSDSWNYGYTF
NA | NA | 14 | TRBJ1-1 | TRBV5-1 | TGCGCCAGCAGCTTGGCTGGGGCGGAGACTGAAGCTTTCTTT | CASSLAGAETEAFF
TRBD2 | NA | 16 | TRBJ2-7 | TRBV9 | TGTGCCAGCAGCGCCCGGACTAGCGGGGGCCCCTACGAGCAGTACTTC | CASSARTSGGPYEQYF
NA | NA | 13 | TRBJ2-7 | TRBV6-5 | TGTGCCAGCAGGCAAGGACAGTCCTACGAGCAGTACTTC | CASRQGQSYEQYF
NA | NA | 16 | TRBJ2-1 | TRBV6-1 | TGTGCCAGCAGTGAAGTCGGCGGGTCCCTCTACAATGAGCAGTTCTTC | CASSEVGGSLYNEQFF
NA | few | 13 | TRBJ1-4 | TRBV28 | TGTGCCAGCAGGAGTGCAACTAATGAAAAACTGTTTTTT | CASRSATNEKLFF
TRBD2 | NA | 21 | TRBJ2-1 | TRBV18 | TGTGCCAGCTCACCACCGCTAATGGGGACTAGCGATCCGAGCTCCTACAATGAGCAGTTCTTC | CASSPPLMGTSDPSSYNEQFF
NA | few | 14 | TRBJ1-1 | TRBV6-1 | TGTGCCAGCAGTGAAAATGTCTTGGGCCGAAAGGCTTTCTTT | CASSENVLGRKAFF
TRBD2 | NA | 15 | TRBJ2-1 | TRBV27 | TGTGCCAGCAGTTTAAGCGGGGGGCCATACAATGAGCAGTTCTTC | CASSLSGGPYNEQFF
NA | few | 15 | TRBJ1-2 | TRBV28 | TGTGCCAGCAGTCTCCCTCAGGGCCCAAGCTATGGCTACACCTTC | CASSLPQGPSYGYTF
TRBD1 | once | 17 | TRBJ1-3 | TRBV9 | TGTGCCAGCAGCCCCCCGGGACAGGCGACCTCTGGAAACACCATATATTTT | CASSPPGQATSGNTIYF
NA | NA | 16 | TRBJ1-2 | TRBV28 | TGTGCCAGCAGTTTCCCATCGGGTACGGGAGAATATGGCTACACCTTC | CASSFPSGTGEYGYTF
TRBD2 | few | 14 | TRBJ2-3 | TRBV6-5 | TGTGCCAGCAGACTTCGGGGGGACGCAGATACGCAGTATTTT | CASRLRGDADTQYF
NA | few | 11 | TRBJ1-1 | TRBV29-1 | TGCAGCGTTTCTGAGCGAGCTGAAGCTTTCTTT | CSVSERAEAFF
NA | NA | 13 | TRBJ2-7 | TRBV18 | TGTGCCAGCTCACCAATCGGTTCCTACGAGCAGTACTTC | CASSPIGSYEQYF
TRBD2 | once | 16 | TRBJ2-1 | TRBV9 | TGTGCCAGCAGCGTAGGGGGGACTAGCGGTTACAATGAGCAGTTCTTC | CASSVGGTSGYNEQFF
NA | NA | 13 | TRBJ2-3 | TRBV7-8 | TGTGCCAGCAGCTCGAAACACACAGATACGCAGTATTTT | CASSSKHTDTQYF
NA | NA | 14 | TRBJ1-3 | TRBV10-3 | TGTGCCATCAGGGTAACAGGCCCTGGAAACACCATATATTTT | CAIRVTGPGNTIYF
TRBD1 | NA | 15 | TRBJ1-5 | TRBV4-3 | TGCGCCAGCAGCCAAGAACAGGGGGGGAATCAGCCCCAGCATTTT | CASSQEQGGNQPQHF
NA | NA | 12 | TRBJ2-2 | TRBV28 | TGTGCCAGCAGTTTCACCAGTGGGGAGCTGTTTTTT | CASSFTSGELFF
TRBD1 | NA | 17 | TRBJ1-2 | TRBV7-9 | TGTGCCAGCAGCTCAACCGGGACAGCACCGGGAAACTATGGCTACACCTTC | CASSSTGTAPGNYGYTF
TRBD2 | NA | 15 | TRBJ2-5 | TRBV11-2 | TGTGCCAGCAGCTTTCGAGCGGGGGCTTTGGGAGCCCAGTACTTC | CASSFRAGALGAQYF
TRBD1 | NA | 15 | TRBJ1-4 | TRBV15 | TGTGCCACCAGCAGAGTTCAGACAGGGGGAGAAAAACTGTTTTTT | CATSRVQTGGEKLFF
NA | NA | 15 | TRBJ2-6 | TRBV7-9 | TGTGCCAGCGTGCCCGGAGGCCCTGGGGCCAACGTCCTGACTTTC | CASVPGGPGANVLTF
NA | NA | 15 | TRBJ1-6 | TRBV10-3 | TGTGCCATCAGTGAATGGGCAGCCTATAATTCACCCCTCCACTTT | CAISEWAAYNSPLHF
NA | NA | 12 | TRBJ1-1 | TRBV27 | TGTGCCAGCAGTTCCGTCGGCACTGAAGCTTTCTTT | CASSSVGTEAFF
TRBD1 | NA | 17 | TRBJ1-6 | TRBV2 | TGTGCCAGCAGTCCCCGGCAGGGGGGCTCCTATAATTCACCCCTCCACTTT | CASSPRQGGSYNSPLHF
NA | NA | 15 | TRBJ2-1 | TRBV6-1 | TGTGCCAGCAGTGAACACGTGGACAGATACAATGAGCAGTTCTTC | CASSEHVDRYNEQFF
TRBD1 | NA | 16 | TRBJ2-3 | TRBV28 | TGTGCCAGCACCTCCCGCGTCGGACAGGGAATAGATACGCAGTATTTT | CASTSRVGQGIDTQYF
NA | NA | 18 | TRBJ2-6 | TRBV7-8 | TGTGCCAGCAGCTTAGCGTTGCGGACAGCCCCTGGGGCCAACGTCCTGACTTTC | CASSLALRTAPGANVLTF